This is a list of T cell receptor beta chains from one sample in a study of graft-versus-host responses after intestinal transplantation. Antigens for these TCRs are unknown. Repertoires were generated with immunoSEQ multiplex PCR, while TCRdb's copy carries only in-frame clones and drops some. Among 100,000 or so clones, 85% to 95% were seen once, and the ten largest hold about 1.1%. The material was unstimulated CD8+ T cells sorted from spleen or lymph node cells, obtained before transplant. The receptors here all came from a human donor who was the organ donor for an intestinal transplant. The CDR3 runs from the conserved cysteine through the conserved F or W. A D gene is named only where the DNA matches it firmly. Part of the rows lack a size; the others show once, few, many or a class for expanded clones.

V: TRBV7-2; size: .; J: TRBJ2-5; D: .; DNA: TGTGCCAGCAGCCACCACCCTAGGGGAGAGACCCAGTACTTC; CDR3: CASSHHPRGETQYF
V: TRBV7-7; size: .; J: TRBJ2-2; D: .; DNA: TGTGCTAGCAGCTTAGCGTTCCAGACTGGCGGGGAGCTGTTTTTT; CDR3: CASSLAFQTGGELFF
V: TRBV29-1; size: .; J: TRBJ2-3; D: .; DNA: TGCAGCGTTGTACCCCTCACAGATGCGCAGTATTTT; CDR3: CSVVPLTDAQYF
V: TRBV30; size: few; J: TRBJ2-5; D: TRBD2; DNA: TGTGCCTGGAGTCCTCTAGCGGGGCAAGAGACCCAGTACTTC; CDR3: CAWSPLAGQETQYF
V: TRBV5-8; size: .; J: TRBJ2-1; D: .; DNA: TGTGCCAGCAGCTTGGGCCAGGGCCCCTACAATGAGCAGTTCTTC; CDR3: CASSLGQGPYNEQFF
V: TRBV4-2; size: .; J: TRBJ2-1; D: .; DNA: TGTGCCAGCAGCCAAGAACCCAGCTCCTACAATGAGCAGTTCTTC; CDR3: CASSQEPSSYNEQFF
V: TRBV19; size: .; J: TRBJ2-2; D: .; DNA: TGTGCCACCCGGGCAGGGCGATACATGACCGGGGAGCTGTTTTTT; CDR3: CATRAGRYMTGELFF
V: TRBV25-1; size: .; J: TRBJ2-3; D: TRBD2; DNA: TGTGCCAGCAGTGATCGAGGGTGGACTAGCGGATACACAGATACGCAGTATTTT; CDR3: CASSDRGWTSGYTDTQYF
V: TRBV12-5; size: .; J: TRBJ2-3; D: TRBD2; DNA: TGTGCTAGTGGTTTTCCAGCGGGGGGGCCGAATACGCAGTATTTT; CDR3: CASGFPAGGPNTQYF
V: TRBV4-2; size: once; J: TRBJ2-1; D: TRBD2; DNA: TGTGCCAGCAGCCCACCCCTTTGGGGGGAGGGGTACAATGAGCAGTTCTTC; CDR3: CASSPPLWGEGYNEQFF
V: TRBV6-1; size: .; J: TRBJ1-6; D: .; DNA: TGTGCCAGCAGAAACAGGCATCAATCACCCCTCCACTTT; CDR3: CASRNRHQSPLHF
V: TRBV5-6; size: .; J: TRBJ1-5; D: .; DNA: TGTGCCAGCAGCTTTGGACAGAGCAATCAGCCCCAGCATTTT; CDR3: CASSFGQSNQPQHF
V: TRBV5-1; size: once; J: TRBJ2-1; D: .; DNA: TGCGCCAGCAGCAGGGGGTGGGGCGTAACCCACTTGAGTGAGCAGTTCTTC; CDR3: CASSRGWGVTHLSEQFF
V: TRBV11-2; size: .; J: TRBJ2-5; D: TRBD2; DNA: TGTGCCAGCGGAGAAGCGGGAGGAGTGGAGACCCAGTACTTC; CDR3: CASGEAGGVETQYF
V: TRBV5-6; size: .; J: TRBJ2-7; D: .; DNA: TGTGCCAGCAGCTTAGTTGGGCAATCCTACGAGCAGTACTTC; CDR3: CASSLVGQSYEQYF
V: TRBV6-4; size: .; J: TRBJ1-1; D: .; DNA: TGTGCCAGCAGTGACTCGACCGAGGGAACTGAAGCTTTCTTT; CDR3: CASSDSTEGTEAFF
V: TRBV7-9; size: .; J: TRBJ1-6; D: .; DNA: TGTGCCAGCAGCTTAACGGGAACATATAATTCACCCCTCCACTTT; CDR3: CASSLTGTYNSPLHF
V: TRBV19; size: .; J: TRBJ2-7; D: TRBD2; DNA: TGTGCCAGTAGTATTAGGGCTAGCGGGTCCTACGAGCAGTACTTC; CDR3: CASSIRASGSYEQYF
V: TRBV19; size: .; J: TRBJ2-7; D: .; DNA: TGTGCCAGTAGTATAGGCACAGGGCCTCCCTACGAGCAGTACTTC; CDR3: CASSIGTGPPYEQYF
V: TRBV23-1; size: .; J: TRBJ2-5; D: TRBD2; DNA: TGCGCCAGCAGTCAATCAAGACTAGCGGGAGAAGGAGAGACCCAGTACTTC; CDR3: CASSQSRLAGEGETQYF
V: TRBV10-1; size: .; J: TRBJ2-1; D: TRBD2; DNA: TGCGCCAGCAGTGAGGGAGAGGCCGGTTGGCTAATAGGCGGGAGGGGCAATGAGCAGTTCTTC; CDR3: CASSEGEAGWLIGGRGNEQFF
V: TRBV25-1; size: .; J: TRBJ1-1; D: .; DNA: TGTGCCAGCAGTGAAAGTAGGGCAGGGTGGGACACTGAAGCTTTCTTT; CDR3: CASSESRAGWDTEAFF
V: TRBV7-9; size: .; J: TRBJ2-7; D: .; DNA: TGTGCCAGCAGCTTAGGGGCCGAGCAGTACTTC; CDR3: CASSLGAEQYF
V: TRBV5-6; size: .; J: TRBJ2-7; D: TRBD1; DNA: TGTGCCAGCAGCCCGGGACAGATCTACGAGCAGTACTTC; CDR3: CASSPGQIYEQYF
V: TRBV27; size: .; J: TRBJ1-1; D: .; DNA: TGTGCCAGCAGGGGGGGCACTGAAGCTTTCTTT; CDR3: CASRGGTEAFF